What follows is one T cell receptor beta chain and its context. Its antigen remains unidentified. In germline, CDR1 is MNHEY, CDR2 SVGAGI. This CDR3 has 15 amino acids. The V gene end was trimmed by 0 bases and the J gene end by 3 bases; junction bases not matched to a gene: 5. The primer mix had 60 Vbeta and 13 Jbeta primers. Method: immunoSEQ multiplex PCR; TCRdb's copy keeps in-frame clones and lacks some. The table records 150,000 to 200,000 clones, about four fifths of them present only once. This specimen comes from a study of cytomegalovirus exposure and HLA in healthy donors. Regarding the study as a whole: Versus the roughly 640-donor mean, an Asian-associated ancestry cluster reportedly showed fewer N-insertions in a later analysis.

Material: PBMCs. The sequence was collected from a boy between 2 and 15 years old in good health and CMV-seronegative. The V gene is TRBV6-5, the J gene TRBJ2-7; 7 nucleotides agree with TRBD2. This CDR3 is CASSYSNSGFYEQYF. For the CDR3, the DNA is TGTGCCAGCAGTTACTCGAATAGCGGGTTCTACGAGCAGTACTTC.